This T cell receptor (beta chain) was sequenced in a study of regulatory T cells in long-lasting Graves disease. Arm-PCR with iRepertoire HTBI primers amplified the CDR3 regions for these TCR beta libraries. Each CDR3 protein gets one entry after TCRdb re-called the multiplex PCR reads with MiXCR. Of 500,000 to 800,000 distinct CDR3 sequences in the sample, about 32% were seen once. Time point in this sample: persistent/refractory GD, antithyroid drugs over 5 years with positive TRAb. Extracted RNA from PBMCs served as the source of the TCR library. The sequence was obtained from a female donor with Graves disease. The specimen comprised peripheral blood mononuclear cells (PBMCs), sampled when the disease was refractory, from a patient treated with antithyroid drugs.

CDR3 sequence reads: CASSIRGPYGYTF. The CDR3 nucleotides read TGTGCCAGCAGTATACGGGGCCCTTATGGCTACACCTTC. The chain recombines TRBV27 with TRBJ1-2; D is possibly TRBD1 (5 bases). The CDR3 runs to 13 residues. V was shortened by 5 bases and J by 5 bases, with 12 bases between the two germline ends. Germline CDR1 reads MNHEY; CDR2 reads SMNVEV (reference sequence).